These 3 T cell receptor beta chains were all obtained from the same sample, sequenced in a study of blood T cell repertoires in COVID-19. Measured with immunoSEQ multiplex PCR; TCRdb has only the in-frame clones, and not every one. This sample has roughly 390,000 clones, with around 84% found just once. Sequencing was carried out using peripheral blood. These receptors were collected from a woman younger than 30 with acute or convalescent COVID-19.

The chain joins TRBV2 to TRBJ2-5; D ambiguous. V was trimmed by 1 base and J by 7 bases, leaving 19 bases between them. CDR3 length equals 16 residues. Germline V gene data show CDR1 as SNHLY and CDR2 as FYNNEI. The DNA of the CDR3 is TGTGCCAGCAGTGAAGAGGCATTAAGCCTAGGAAGGACCCAGTACTTC. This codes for CASSEEALSLGRTQYF.

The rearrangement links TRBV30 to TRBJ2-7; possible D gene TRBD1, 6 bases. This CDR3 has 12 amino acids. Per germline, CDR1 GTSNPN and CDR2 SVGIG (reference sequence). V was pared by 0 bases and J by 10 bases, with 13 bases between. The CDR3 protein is CAWSVGQVVQYF. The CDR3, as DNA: TGTGCCTGGAGTGTGGGACAAGTAGTCCAGTACTTC.

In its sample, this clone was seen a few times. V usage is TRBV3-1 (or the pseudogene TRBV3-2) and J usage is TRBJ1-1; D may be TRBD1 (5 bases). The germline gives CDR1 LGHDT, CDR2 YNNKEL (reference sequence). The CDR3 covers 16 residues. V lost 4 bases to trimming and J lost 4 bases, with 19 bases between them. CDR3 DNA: TGTGCCAGCAGCCCCCAGCTGACAGTGGGTAGCACTGAAGCTTTCTTT. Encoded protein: CASSPQLTVGSTEAFF.